The 13 T cell receptor beta chains below come from one sample, sequenced in a study of T-cell memory formation after mild COVID-19. TCRdb passed the 5' RACE reads through MiXCR, listing each CDR3 protein once. The sample has around 300,000 distinct CDR3 sequences, approximately 13% seen once. Sample: PBMCs or a T cell subset sorted from them (not recorded which). The receptors here all came from a man younger than 35 who had mild COVID-19 (a few samples of this study predate the infection). Cell type and time point are not known.

This chain uses TRBV7-3 with TRBJ2-3, with D hard to call. CDR1 and CDR2 from the germline V gene are SGHTA and FQGTGA. Trimming cost V 1 base and J 8 bases, with 16 bases left between them. The CDR3 loop spans 15 amino acids. The chain's CDR3 is CASSLNAPGTTTQYF. The CDR3 nucleotides are TGTGCCAGCAGCTTAAACGCTCCCGGAACCACTACGCAGTATTTT.

The chain links TRBV2 to TRBJ2-7; no reliable D call. Deletions cut 6 bases from V and 6 bases from J, with 18 bases between. The V gene's germline CDR1 is SNHLY and CDR2 FYNNEI. The CDR3 sequence is 14 residues long. The CDR3 DNA follows: TGTGCCAGCAGGACCAACCCTGGCACGGGCGAGCAGTACGTC. Translated: CASRTNPGTGEQYV.

A few counts support this clonotype. The rearrangement links TRBV11-2 to TRBJ1-2; 11 bases are a match to TRBD1. CDR3 length: 15 amino acids. V lost 4 bases to trimming and J lost 6 bases; unmatched junction nucleotides: 7. Germline assignment: CDR1 SGHAT and CDR2 FQNNGV. For the CDR3, the DNA is TGTGCCAGCAGCTCGCTTAGGACAGGGGGCCATGGCTACACCTTC. Encoded protein: CASSSLRTGGHGYTF.

The chain employs TRBV24-1 and TRBJ2-2, with D perhaps TRBD1 (5 bases). Germline-derived CDR1 and CDR2 are KGHDR and SFDVKD. CDR3 size: 14 residues. Deletions cut 3 bases from V and 3 bases from J, with 7 bases between. The CDR3 DNA follows: TGTGCCACCAGTGATCCCAGGGACACCGGGGAGCTGTTTTTT. It yields the protein CATSDPRDTGELFF.

V gene TRBV7-9 combines with J gene TRBJ1-5, with D uncertain. The CDR3 length is 13 residues. The ends were cut back, 4 bases at V and 5 bases at J, with 9 bases in the middle. CDR1 SEHNR and CDR2 FQNEAQ come from the germline V gene (reference sequence). DNA of the CDR3: TGTGCCAGCAGCTCCCGGACCGATCAGCCCCAGCATTTT. This translates into CASSSRTDQPQHF.

The chain recombines TRBV4-1 with TRBJ2-7, with 8 bases identical to TRBD1. This CDR3 has 15 amino acids. The V segment lost 2 bases and the J segment 4 bases; nucleotides outside the gene matches: 7. CDR1 is MGHRA and CDR2 is YSYEKL in the germline V gene. CDR3 sequence: CASSQSPGGQYEQYV. The CDR3 region has the DNA TGCGCCAGCAGCCAATCCCCAGGGGGCCAGTACGAGCAGTACGTC.

This clonotype was seen only a few times. CDR3 sequence (DNA): TGTGCCAGCAGTTTAGCTGGACAGTCCTACTACGAGCAGTACTTC. Protein product: CASSLAGQSYYEQYF. V and J are TRBV27 and TRBJ2-7, with D possibly matching TRBD1 (6 bases). V was shortened by 2 bases and J by 3 bases, with 14 bases between the two germline ends. The CDR3 runs 15 residues. Germline CDR1 MNHEY, CDR2 SMNVEV (reference sequence).

The V and J genes are TRBV10-1 and TRBJ1-1; D uncertain. With 3 bases removed from V and 5 bases from J, the gap between germline ends came to 13 bases. Germline V gives CDR1 WNHNN, CDR2 SYGVQD (reference sequence). This CDR3 is 14 amino acids long. Here the CDR3 reads CASSDTGPTTEAFF. CDR3 in DNA: TGCGCCAGCAGTGATACTGGACCCACGACTGAAGCTTTCTTT.

This clonotype turned up a few times. This CDR3 is CASGGERSYNSPLHF. Here the CDR3 DNA reads TGTGCCAGCGGAGGGGAACGGTCCTATAATTCACCCCTCCACTTT. This sequence joins TRBV9 and TRBJ1-6, with D perhaps TRBD1 (5 bases). The V end was cut by 7 bases, the J end by 1 base, with 12 bases between. The CDR3 is made up of 15 amino acids. In germline, CDR1 is SGDLS, CDR2 YYNGEE.

This clonotype was found a few times. V and J are TRBV12-3 or TRBV12-4 and TRBJ2-2; 13 positions match TRBD2. The junction had 9 bases not matched to a gene; V was cut back by 6 bases and J by 8 bases. CDR3 size: 16 residues. The CDR3 reads CASRPGTSGVVGELFF. The DNA for the CDR3 is TGTGCCAGCAGGCCCGGGACTAGCGGGGTAGTGGGGGAGCTGTTTTTT.

The chain has TRBV5-1 and TRBJ2-7; possibly TRBD1 for D (6 bases). The germline CDR1 and CDR2 sequences are SGHRS and YFSETQ. V lost 4 bases and J 3 bases, leaving 11 bases between the germline ends. This CDR3 region has 13 residues. The CDR3 sequence: CASSRTGFYEQYF. The CDR3 nucleotides are TGCGCCAGCAGCCGAACAGGGTTCTACGAGCAGTACTTC.

The genes are TRBV12-3 or TRBV12-4 and TRBJ2-1, with 9 bases aligning to TRBD1. CDR3 length equals 17 residues. The V gene end was trimmed by 5 bases and the J gene end by 6 bases; junction bases not matched to a gene: 14. The CDR3, as DNA: TGTGCCAGCAGTCCGTACAGGGGGCCCCTCCGCCGCAATGAGCAGTTCTTC. It specifies CASSPYRGPLRRNEQFF.

J is TRBJ2-7 and V is TRBV6-5, with TRBD2 identical over 13 bases. V shed 0 bases, J shed 3 bases, and the junction held 8 bases outside the gene matches. Germline V gene lookup returns CDR1 MNHEY and CDR2 SVGAGI. The CDR3 covers 18 residues. DNA for the CDR3: TGTGCCAGCAGTTACTCGACTAGCGGGGGGTTCGACCGCTACGAGCAGTACTTC. Translating gives CASSYSTSGGFDRYEQYF.